This record covers a single T cell receptor (beta chain). Combining iRepertoire HTBI primers with Arm-PCR of CDR3 regions, the authors built TCR beta libraries. TCRdb processed the multiplex PCR reads anew with MiXCR; each CDR3 protein has one entry. The table lists more than 350,000 distinct CDR3 sequences, 15% of them singletons. The CDR3 totals 16 residues. V lost 1 base and J lost 3, with 16 bases in between. Germline V gives CDR1 MGHRA, CDR2 YSYEKL. This record comes from a study of regulatory T cells in long-lasting Graves disease. This sample's time point: newly diagnosed GD, antithyroid drugs for less than 3 months. With RNA extracted from PBMCs as input, the TCR library was made. These data were also reused for a study on T cells in Graves' hyperthyroidism and ophthalmopathy. This second study notes: Over 18 months, lack of ophthalmopathy progression marked Graves' hyperthyroidism as stable. Among the patients, aged 18 to 65, hyperthyroidism was newly diagnosed and had lasted under 2 months. The majority of expanded thyroid clonotypes above 0.001 also appeared in blood. From stable hyperthyroidism, ophthalmopathy was set apart by a 13 V-J model.

Sequencing was performed on peripheral blood mononuclear cells (PBMCs), taken at new diagnosis, from a patient treated with antithyroid drugs. This TCR was recovered from a woman in her twenties or thirties with Graves disease. The genes are TRBV4-1 and TRBJ2-7; a possible D gene is TRBD2 (7 bases). The CDR3 coding sequence is TGCGCCAGCAGCCAAGGAAGGGGGGGGCGCTTCTACGAGCAGTACTTC. Its protein product is CASSQGRGGRFYEQYF.